A single sample gave rise to the 25 T cell receptor beta chains below, sequenced in a study of blood T cell repertoires in COVID-19. Here immunoSEQ multiplex PCR was the method, and the copy in TCRdb shows in-frame clones only, minus some. The sample carries over 90,000 clones, approximately 90% recorded once. The sequenced material came from peripheral blood. The receptor source for this set is a man aged 45 to 65 with acute or convalescent COVID-19.

This chain connects TRBV5-1 to TRBJ2-3; 9 nucleotides line up with TRBD2. V trimming: 0 bases; J trimming: 2 bases; junction bases outside the gene matches: 7. CDR3 size: 17 residues. Germline CDR1 is SGHRS and CDR2 is YFSETQ. The CDR3: CASSLGGRAWNTDTQYF. For the CDR3, the DNA is TGCGCCAGCAGCTTGGGCGGGAGGGCCTGGAACACAGATACGCAGTATTTT.

The chain carries TRBV30 and TRBJ2-1, with 11 bases matching TRBD2. This CDR3 comprises 15 residues. The germline gives CDR1 GTSNPN, CDR2 SVGIG (reference sequence). Trimming cost V 4 bases and J 4 bases; bases outside gene matches: 6. The CDR3 region is CAWTSGRTPYNEQFF. As DNA, the CDR3 is TGTGCCTGGACTAGCGGGAGGACCCCTTACAATGAGCAGTTCTTC.

The chain couples TRBV6-5 to TRBJ1-3; D call uncertain. Trimming shortened V by 6 bases and J by 0 bases, and 12 bases separated the two germline ends. This CDR3 region has 15 residues. Germline V gives CDR1 MNHEY, CDR2 SVGAGI. CDR3 sequence: CASRRTITSGNTIYF. CDR3 sequence (DNA): TGTGCCAGCAGAAGAACAATCACCTCTGGAAACACCATATATTTT.

The chain carries TRBV19 and TRBJ2-2, with no clear D. This CDR3 comprises 15 residues. Germline assignment: CDR1 LNHDA and CDR2 SQIVND (reference sequence). V gave up 5 bases and J gave up 5 bases, with 15 bases separating them. The CDR3 sequence is CASSPSSGWTGELFF. DNA of the CDR3: TGTGCCAGTAGTCCCTCTAGTGGGTGGACCGGGGAGCTGTTTTTT.

The gene calls are TRBV7-8 and TRBJ2-5, with no clear D. Trimming left V 5 bases short and J 2 bases short, with 3 bases between. Germline V CDR1 and CDR2: SGHVS, FQNEAQ. CDR3 length equals 11 residues. The CDR3 bases are TGTGCCAGCAGCCTACAAGAGACCCAGTACTTC. It codes for CASSLQETQYF.

The rearrangement links TRBV24-1 to TRBJ2-4; 10 nucleotides line up with TRBD2. Germline lookup yields CDR1 KGHDR and CDR2 SFDVKD. The V segment lost 5 bases and the J segment 5 bases; nucleotides outside the gene matches: 2. The CDR3 contains 14 residues. CDR3 in DNA: TGTGCCACCAGTGGAACTAGCGGGGAAAACATTCAGTACTTC. This gives the protein CATSGTSGENIQYF.

This clone was counted a single time. The chain uses TRBV6-5 and TRBJ1-2; 7 bases match TRBD1. The length of the CDR3 is 14 residues. Losses at the gene ends were 2 bases for V and 5 bases for J; bases not matched to a gene: 5. Germline-derived CDR1 and CDR2 are MNHEY and SVGAGI. The CDR3, as DNA: TGTGCCAGCAGTTACCGCGCAGGGGGATATGGCTACACCTTC. Residues: CASSYRAGGYGYTF.

The chain recombines TRBV5-1 with TRBJ2-2, with 8 nucleotides matching TRBD1. Germline V gene lookup returns CDR1 SGHRS and CDR2 YFSETQ. The CDR3 is made up of 16 amino acids. The V gene end was trimmed by 4 bases and the J gene end by 6 bases; junction bases not matched to a gene: 11. The CDR3 DNA is TGCGCCAGCAGCCCCGGACAGGGACCAAGCGCCGGGGAGCTGTTTTTT. Protein product: CASSPGQGPSAGELFF.

This sequence joins TRBV5-1 and TRBJ1-1, with 7 bases lining up with TRBD1. Germline V gene data show CDR1 as SGHRS and CDR2 as YFSETQ. V dropped 2 bases and J dropped 5; count of bases not matched to a gene: 6. CDR3 size: 14 residues. CDR3 region: CASSFKGAGTEAFF. The CDR3 DNA reads TGCGCCAGCAGCTTTAAGGGGGCTGGGACTGAAGCTTTCTTT.

This clone was seen more than once but under ten times. The V call is TRBV4-1, the J call TRBJ1-4; 7 bases are a match to TRBD1. The CDR3 has 15 residues. The trim removed 3 bases at V and 4 bases at J, leaving 5 bases unmatched. The germline V gene encodes CDR1 MGHRA and CDR2 YSYEKL. CDR3 nucleotide sequence: TGCGCCAGCAGCCAGATGGGACAGTTTAATGAAAAACTGTTTTTT. It yields the protein CASSQMGQFNEKLFF.

This rearrangement joins TRBV10-3 to TRBJ2-7; 12 bases fit TRBD2. This CDR3 is built from 15 residues. With V trimmed by 5 bases and J by 6 bases, 8 bases remained unmatched. The germline CDR1 and CDR2 sequences are ENHRY and SYGVKD. CDR3 protein: CAISSPTSGSSEQYF. In nucleotides, the CDR3 is TGTGCCATCAGTTCCCCGACTAGCGGGAGTTCCGAGCAGTACTTC.

The V call is TRBV18, the J call TRBJ2-7; D perhaps matches TRBD2 (6 bases). Germline V gives CDR1 KGHSH, CDR2 LQKENI. V was shortened by 2 bases and J by 4 bases, with 12 bases between the two germline ends. CDR3 size: 14 residues. Here the CDR3 reads CASSPGPGAYEQYF. CDR3 in DNA: TGTGCCAGCTCACCAGGCCCGGGAGCATACGAGCAGTACTTC. The full variable domain, with the rest looked up from reference TRBV18 and TRBJ2-7, is NAGVMQNPRHLVRRRGQEARLRCSPMKGHSHVYWYRQLPEEGLKFMVYLQKENIIDESGMPKERFSAEFPKEGPSILRIQQVVRGDSAAYFCASSPGPGAYEQYFGPGTRLTVT.

This chain uses TRBV19 with TRBJ1-2, with a weak D call TRBD1 (6 bases). The length of the CDR3 is 14 residues. Germline CDR1 and CDR2: LNHDA and SQIVND (reference sequence). Trimming pared 6 bases from V and 4 bases from J, leaving 15 bases between. Here the CDR3 reads CASRRQALGYGYTF. Here the CDR3 DNA reads TGTGCCAGTAGACGACAGGCCCTGGGCTATGGCTACACCTTC.

The chain couples TRBV11-1 to TRBJ2-2; D perhaps matches TRBD2 (6 bases). This CDR3 region has 13 residues. Germline CDR1 reads SGHAT; CDR2 reads FQDESV (reference sequence). Trimming cost V 2 bases and J 5 bases, with 6 bases left between them. This CDR3 is CASSLRGTGELFF. The CDR3 bases are TGTGCCAGCAGCTTACGGGGGACCGGGGAGCTGTTTTTT.

The chain links TRBV2 to TRBJ1-1, with D possibly being TRBD1 (5 bases). V was trimmed by 4 bases and J by 3 bases, leaving 12 bases between them. Germline V CDR1 and CDR2: SNHLY, FYNNEI. The CDR3 is 14 amino acids. The CDR3 reads CASSVLRGDTEAFF. CDR3 sequence (DNA): TGTGCCAGCAGTGTCCTCCGGGGGGACACTGAAGCTTTCTTT. The full variable domain, completed using reference TRBV2 and TRBJ1-1, is EPEVTQTPSHQVTQMGQEVILRCVPISNHLYFYWYRQILGQKVEFLVSFYNNEISEKSEIFDDQFSVERPDGSNFTLKIRSTKLEDSAMYFCASSVLRGDTEAFFGQGTRLTVV.

By sample share, this clone is medium-sized. V and J are TRBV7-8 and TRBJ1-3; TRBD1 matches at 9 bases. The CDR3 is made up of 15 amino acids. After removal of 5 bases from V and 5 bases from J, the junction contained 7 bases not matched to a gene. The V gene's germline CDR1 is SGHVS and CDR2 FQNEAQ. CDR3 protein: CASSPTGTGRNTIYF. The CDR3 DNA sequence: TGTGCCAGCAGCCCTACCGGGACAGGGAGAAACACCATATATTTT.

The V and J genes are TRBV6-5 and TRBJ1-4; 7 positions agree with TRBD1. The CDR3 sequence is 13 residues long. With 6 bases clipped from V and 5 bases from J, the junction kept 3 bases outside the gene matches. CDR1 is MNHEY, CDR2 SVGAGI, per germline. Written as DNA, the CDR3 is TGTGCCAGCAGGAGACAGGGAAATGAAAAACTGTTTTTT. This translates into CASRRQGNEKLFF.

The chain uses TRBV7-2 and TRBJ2-5; 12 bases match TRBD2. Losses at the gene ends were 3 bases for V and 2 bases for J; bases not matched to a gene: 4. This CDR3 spans 16 amino acids. Germline assignment: CDR1 SGHTA and CDR2 FQGNSA. CDR3 in DNA: TGTGCCAGCAGCTTGGCTAGCGGGAGGGGGCAAGAGACCCAGTACTTC. It codes for CASSLASGRGQETQYF.

The genes are TRBV24-1 and TRBJ2-2; D might be TRBD1 (6 bases). The CDR3 is 16 residues long. V lost 1 base and J lost 2, with 10 bases in between. From germline, CDR1 is KGHDR and CDR2 SFDVKD. In nucleotides, the CDR3 is TGTGCCACCAGTGATTTTCGAGGGGGTAACACCGGGGAGCTGTTTTTT. Translating gives CATSDFRGGNTGELFF.

This clone has only a few counts. The chain carries TRBV6-4 and TRBJ2-1, with TRBD2 identical over 10 bases. Germline CDR1 is MRHNA and CDR2 is SNTAGT. The CDR3 extends over 15 amino acids. V dropped 5 bases and J dropped 4; count of bases not matched to a gene: 5. The CDR3 DNA is TGTGCCAGCAGTCCCCGACTAGCGGGTTACAATGAGCAGTTCTTC. It encodes CASSPRLAGYNEQFF.

The chain links TRBV28 to TRBJ2-7; unclear D gene. CDR3 length: 14 amino acids. Germline lookup yields CDR1 MDHEN and CDR2 SYDVKM. V shed 5 bases and J shed 3 bases, with 14 bases lying between them. The CDR3 coding sequence is TGTGCCAGCAGTCCCCGGATCGGCGGCTACGAGCAGTACTTC. Its translation: CASSPRIGGYEQYF.

The chain couples TRBV10-3 to TRBJ2-3, with no clear D. The CDR3 sequence is 14 residues long. V lost 5 bases and J 2 bases, leaving 11 bases between the germline ends. Per germline, CDR1 ENHRY and CDR2 SYGVKD. The CDR3 sequence is CAISLAETTDTQYF. CDR3 DNA: TGTGCCATCAGTTTGGCGGAGACCACAGATACGCAGTATTTT.

The V and J genes are TRBV4-3 and TRBJ2-5; 12 positions agree with TRBD2. The germline CDR1 and CDR2 sequences are LGHNA and YSLEER. The CDR3 is made up of 17 amino acids. The J segment lost 0 bases and the V segment lost 1 base, leaving 3 bases of the junction unmatched. CDR3 sequence: CASSQGTSGVNQETQYF. The CDR3 DNA reads TGCGCCAGCAGCCAAGGGACTAGCGGGGTAAACCAAGAGACCCAGTACTTC.

The table lists this clone with a few counts. The chain has TRBV10-1 and TRBJ1-6; 8 bases align to TRBD1. V trimming: 7 bases; J trimming: 7 bases; junction bases outside the gene matches: 6. Germline V gene sequence: CDR1 WNHNN, CDR2 SYGVQD (reference sequence). This CDR3 contains 14 residues. The CDR3 nucleotides read TGCGCCAGCAAATCTAACAGGGGGAATTCACCCCTCCACTTT. It encodes CASKSNRGNSPLHF.

This chain connects TRBV7-2 to TRBJ2-7, with D unclear. The length of the CDR3 is 13 residues. Trimming took 1 base from V and 3 from J, leaving 7 bases between them. The germline V gene has CDR1 SGHTA and CDR2 FQGNSA. The CDR3 DNA reads as TGTGCCAGCAGCTTAGGTTTCGGCTACGAGCAGTACTTC. Amino acid sequence: CASSLGFGYEQYF.